This T cell receptor (beta chain) was captured in a study of cytomegalovirus exposure and HLA in healthy donors. General observations from the study: According to the study, 160 or so TCR beta chains were cytomegalovirus-associated.

The germline gives CDR1 LNHDA, CDR2 SQIVND (reference sequence). This CDR3 region has 15 residues. Trimming cost V 2 bases and J 2 bases, with 10 bases left between them. This clone appeared a single time. Antigen specificity is unknown. In the PCR, 60 Vbeta and 13 Jbeta primers were used. Produced via immunoSEQ multiplex PCR; TCRdb's table is partial and in-frame only. The repertoire holds about 160,000 clones, with approximately 85% as singletons. The genes are TRBV19 and TRBJ2-1; no clear D gene. The TCR was taken from a man aged 50 to 60 in good health and CMV-seropositive. Input material: PBMCs. The CDR3 region is CASSIRSVTYNEQFF. CDR3 bases: TGTGCCAGTAGTATACGGTCTGTTACCTACAATGAGCAGTTCTTC.